These T cell receptor beta chains were read from a single sample in a study of neurological immune-mediated disorders. TCRdb re-called the 5' RACE reads with MiXCR, one entry per CDR3 protein. The sample has more than 50,000 distinct CDR3 sequences, approximately 3.1% seen once; the top ten hold approximately 6.5%. Source material: PBMCs. The receptors were gathered from an older woman with multiple sclerosis. CDR3s include the opening cysteine and the closing phenylalanine or tryptophan. The order of the fields is clone size, V gene, D gene, J gene, CDR3 protein, CDR3 DNA. A D gene is named only where the DNA matches it firmly. Size values are once, few and many counts, or a class for expanded clones, and some rows have none.

size: few; V: TRBV12-2; D: NA; J: TRBJ2-1; CDR3: CASRLALNRGHNEQFF; DNA: TGTGCAAGTCGCTTAGCGCTGAACCGCGGGCACAATGAGCAGTTCTTC
size: many; V: TRBV10-3; D: TRBD1; J: TRBJ1-6; CDR3: CAISESTGGRRHF; DNA: TGTGCCATCAGTGAGTCGACAGGGGGCCGCCGCCACTTT
size: many; V: TRBV28; D: NA; J: TRBJ2-7; CDR3: CASSLEFGQTIVGEQYF; DNA: TGTGCCAGCAGTCTTGAATTTGGACAAACCATTGTTGGAGAGCAGTACTTC
size: many; V: TRBV20-1; D: NA; J: TRBJ2-1; CDR3: CSAIRGVSSNEQFF; DNA: TGCAGTGCTATAAGGGGGGTGTCGTCCAATGAGCAGTTCTTC
size: many; V: TRBV20-1; D: TRBD2; J: TRBJ2-3; CDR3: CSARGLAGGPNTDTQYF; DNA: TGCAGTGCTAGAGGACTAGCGGGAGGGCCGAACACAGATACGCAGTATTTT
size: many; V: TRBV20-1; D: NA; J: TRBJ2-5; CDR3: CSASPGTDDF; DNA: TGCAGTGCTAGCCCCGGGACGGACGATTTC
size: many; V: TRBV7-9; D: NA; J: TRBJ1-2; CDR3: CASSWTAGRGYTF; DNA: TGTGCCAGCAGCTGGACGGCCGGTCGTGGCTACACCTTC
size: many; V: TRBV10-3; D: NA; J: TRBJ1-1; CDR3: CAISRDLKNTEAFF; DNA: TGTGCCATCAGCCGGGATCTGAAGAACACTGAAGCTTTCTTT
size: NA; V: TRBV18; D: NA; J: TRBJ1-1; CDR3: CASSPLGDGRTEAFF; DNA: TGTGCCAGCTCACCACTGGGGGATGGGAGGACTGAAGCTTTCTTT
size: many; V: TRBV10-3; D: TRBD2; J: TRBJ2-3; CDR3: CAISVSSGRDADTQYF; DNA: TGTGCCATCAGTGTATCTAGCGGGAGGGATGCAGATACGCAGTATTTT
size: many; V: TRBV20-1; D: TRBD1; J: TRBJ1-2; CDR3: CSADRQGGYGYTF; DNA: TGCAGTGCCGACCGACAGGGGGGCTATGGCTACACCTTC
size: many; V: TRBV10-3; D: NA; J: TRBJ2-5; CDR3: CAISDPTRTMETQYF; DNA: TGTGCCATCAGTGACCCAACTAGGACAATGGAGACCCAGTACTTC
size: many; V: TRBV5-6; D: NA; J: TRBJ2-1; CDR3: CASSLMLASEQFF; DNA: TGTGCCAGCAGCCTAATGCTAGCGAGTGAGCAGTTCTTC
size: many; V: TRBV12-3/TRBV12-4; D: TRBD1; J: TRBJ1-1; CDR3: CASSLQGETEAFF; DNA: TGTGCCAGCAGTCTACAGGGGGAAACTGAAGCTTTCTTT
size: many; V: TRBV6-2/TRBV6-3; D: TRBD2; J: TRBJ2-1; CDR3: CASSYRRGAFSYNEQFF; DNA: TGTGCCAGCAGTTACAGGCGGGGGGCATTCTCCTACAATGAGCAGTTCTTC
size: many; V: TRBV2; D: TRBD2; J: TRBJ2-7; CDR3: CASSHTLAGSSYEQYF; DNA: TGTGCCAGCAGCCACACCTTAGCGGGGAGCTCCTACGAGCAGTACTTC
size: many; V: TRBV4-1; D: NA; J: TRBJ1-2; CDR3: CASSPGSGDNYGYTF; DNA: TGCGCCAGCAGCCCAGGGTCAGGGGACAACTATGGCTACACCTTC
size: many; V: TRBV3-1; D: TRBD1; J: TRBJ2-1; CDR3: CASSFQTGGNEQFF; DNA: TGTGCCAGCAGCTTCCAGACAGGGGGTAATGAGCAGTTCTTC
size: many; V: TRBV12-3/TRBV12-4; D: NA; J: TRBJ2-7; CDR3: CASSFLYEQYF; DNA: TGTGCCAGCAGTTTTTTATACGAGCAGTACTTC
size: many; V: TRBV6-6; D: NA; J: TRBJ2-3; CDR3: CASSYSRTKRIVTQYF; DNA: TGTGCCAGCAGTTATAGTCGGACCAAGCGTATCGTTACGCAGTATTTT
size: many; V: TRBV5-1; D: NA; J: TRBJ2-5; CDR3: CASSIQERETQYF; DNA: TGCGCCAGCAGCATTCAAGAACGGGAGACCCAGTACTTC